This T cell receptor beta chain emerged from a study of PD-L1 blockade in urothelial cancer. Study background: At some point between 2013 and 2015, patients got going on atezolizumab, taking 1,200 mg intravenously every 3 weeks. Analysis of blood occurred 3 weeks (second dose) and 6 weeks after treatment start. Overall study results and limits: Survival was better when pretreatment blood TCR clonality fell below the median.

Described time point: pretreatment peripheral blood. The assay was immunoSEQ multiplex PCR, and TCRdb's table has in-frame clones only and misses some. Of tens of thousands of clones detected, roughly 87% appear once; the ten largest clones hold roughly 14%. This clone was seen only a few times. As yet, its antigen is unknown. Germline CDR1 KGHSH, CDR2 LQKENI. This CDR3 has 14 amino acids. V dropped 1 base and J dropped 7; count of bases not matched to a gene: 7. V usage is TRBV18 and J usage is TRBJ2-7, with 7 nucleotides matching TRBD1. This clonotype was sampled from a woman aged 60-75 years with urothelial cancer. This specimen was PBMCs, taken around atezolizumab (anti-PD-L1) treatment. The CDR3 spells CASSPQETGKEQYF. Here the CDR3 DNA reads TGTGCCAGCTCACCACAGGAGACAGGGAAAGAGCAGTACTTC.